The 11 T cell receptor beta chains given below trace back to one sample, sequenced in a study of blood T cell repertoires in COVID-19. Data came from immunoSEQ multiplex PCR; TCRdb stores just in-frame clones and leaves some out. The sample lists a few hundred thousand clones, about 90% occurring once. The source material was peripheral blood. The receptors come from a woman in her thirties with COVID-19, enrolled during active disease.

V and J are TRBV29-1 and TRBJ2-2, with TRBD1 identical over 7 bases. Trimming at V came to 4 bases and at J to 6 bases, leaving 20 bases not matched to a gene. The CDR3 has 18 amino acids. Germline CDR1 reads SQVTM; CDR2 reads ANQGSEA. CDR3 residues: CSVVPSYLTGSGPGELFF. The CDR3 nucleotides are TGCAGCGTTGTTCCGTCATATTTGACAGGGTCGGGCCCCGGGGAGCTGTTTTTT.

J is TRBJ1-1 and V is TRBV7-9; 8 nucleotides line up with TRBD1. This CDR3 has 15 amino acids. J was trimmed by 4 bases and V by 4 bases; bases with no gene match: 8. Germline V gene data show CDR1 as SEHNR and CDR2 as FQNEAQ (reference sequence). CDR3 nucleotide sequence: TGTGCCAGCAGCTCCCGGACAGGGCCGGGCACTGAAGCTTTCTTT. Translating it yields CASSSRTGPGTEAFF.

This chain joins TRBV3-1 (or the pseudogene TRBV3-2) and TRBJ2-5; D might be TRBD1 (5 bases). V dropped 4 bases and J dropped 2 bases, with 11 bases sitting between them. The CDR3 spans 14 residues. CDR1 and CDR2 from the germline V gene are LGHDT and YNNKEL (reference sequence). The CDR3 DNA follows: TGTGCCAGCAGCCGGTTCCAGGGACAAGAGACCCAGTACTTC. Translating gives CASSRFQGQETQYF.

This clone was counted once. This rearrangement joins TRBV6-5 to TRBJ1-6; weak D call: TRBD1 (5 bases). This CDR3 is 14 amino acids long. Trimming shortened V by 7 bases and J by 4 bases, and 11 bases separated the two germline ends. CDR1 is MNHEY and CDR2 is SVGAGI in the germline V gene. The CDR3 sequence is CASIWTSYNSPLHF. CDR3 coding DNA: TGTGCCAGCATTTGGACATCTTATAATTCACCCCTCCACTTT.

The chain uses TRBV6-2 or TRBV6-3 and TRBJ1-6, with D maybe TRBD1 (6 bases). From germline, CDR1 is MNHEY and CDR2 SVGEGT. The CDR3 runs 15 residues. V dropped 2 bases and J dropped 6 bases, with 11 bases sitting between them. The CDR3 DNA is TGTGCCAGCAGTTACAGCGGACAGATTAATTCACCCCTCCACTTT. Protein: CASSYSGQINSPLHF.

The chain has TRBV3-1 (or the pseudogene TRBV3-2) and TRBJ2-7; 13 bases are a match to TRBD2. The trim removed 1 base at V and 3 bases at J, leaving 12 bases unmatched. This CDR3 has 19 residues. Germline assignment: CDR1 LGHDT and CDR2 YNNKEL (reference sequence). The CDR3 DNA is TGTGCCAGCAGCCAAGGGGCCGGGACTAGCGGGGTGAGGAACTACGAGCAGTACTTC. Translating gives CASSQGAGTSGVRNYEQYF.

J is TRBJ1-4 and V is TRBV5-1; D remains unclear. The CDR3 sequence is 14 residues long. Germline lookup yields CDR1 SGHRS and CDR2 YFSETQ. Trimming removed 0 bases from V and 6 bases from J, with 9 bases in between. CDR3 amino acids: CASSLGLSDEKLFF. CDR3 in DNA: TGCGCCAGCAGCTTGGGACTATCGGATGAAAAACTGTTTTTT.

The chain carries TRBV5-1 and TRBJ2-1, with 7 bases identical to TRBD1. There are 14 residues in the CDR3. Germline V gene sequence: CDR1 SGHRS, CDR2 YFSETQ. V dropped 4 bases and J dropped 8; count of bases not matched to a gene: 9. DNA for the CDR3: TGCGCCAGCAGCATTCGACAGGGTCGGGATGAGCAGTTCTTC. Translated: CASSIRQGRDEQFF. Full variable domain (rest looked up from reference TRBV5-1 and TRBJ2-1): KAGVTQTPRYLIKTRGQQVTLSCSPISGHRSVSWYQQTPGQGLQFLFEYFSETQRNKGNFPGRFSGRQFSNSRSEMNVSTLELGDSALYLCASSIRQGRDEQFFGPGTRLTVL.

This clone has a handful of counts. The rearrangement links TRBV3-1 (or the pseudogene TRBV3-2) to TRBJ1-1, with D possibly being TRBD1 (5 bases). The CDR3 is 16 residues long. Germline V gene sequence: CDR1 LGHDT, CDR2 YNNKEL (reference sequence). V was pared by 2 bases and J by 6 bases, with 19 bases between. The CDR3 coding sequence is TGTGCCAGCAGCCAACATAGGAGACTGGGGCTACCTGAAGCTTTCTTT. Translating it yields CASSQHRRLGLPEAFF.

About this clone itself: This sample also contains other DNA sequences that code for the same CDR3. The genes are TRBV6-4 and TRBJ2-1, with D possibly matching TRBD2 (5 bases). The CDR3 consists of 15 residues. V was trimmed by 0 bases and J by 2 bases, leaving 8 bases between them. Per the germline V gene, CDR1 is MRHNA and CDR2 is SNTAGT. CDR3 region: CASSDSRGPYNEQFF. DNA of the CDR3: TGTGCCAGCAGTGACTCCCGGGGTCCCTACAATGAGCAGTTCTTC.

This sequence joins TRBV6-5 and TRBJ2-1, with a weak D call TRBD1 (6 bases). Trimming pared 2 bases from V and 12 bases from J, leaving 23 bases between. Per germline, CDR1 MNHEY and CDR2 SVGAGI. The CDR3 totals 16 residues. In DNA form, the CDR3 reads TGTGCCAGCAGTTACAGAGGGGGACCATCTCAAGGCGGGCAGTTCTTC. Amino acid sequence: CASSYRGGPSQGGQFF.